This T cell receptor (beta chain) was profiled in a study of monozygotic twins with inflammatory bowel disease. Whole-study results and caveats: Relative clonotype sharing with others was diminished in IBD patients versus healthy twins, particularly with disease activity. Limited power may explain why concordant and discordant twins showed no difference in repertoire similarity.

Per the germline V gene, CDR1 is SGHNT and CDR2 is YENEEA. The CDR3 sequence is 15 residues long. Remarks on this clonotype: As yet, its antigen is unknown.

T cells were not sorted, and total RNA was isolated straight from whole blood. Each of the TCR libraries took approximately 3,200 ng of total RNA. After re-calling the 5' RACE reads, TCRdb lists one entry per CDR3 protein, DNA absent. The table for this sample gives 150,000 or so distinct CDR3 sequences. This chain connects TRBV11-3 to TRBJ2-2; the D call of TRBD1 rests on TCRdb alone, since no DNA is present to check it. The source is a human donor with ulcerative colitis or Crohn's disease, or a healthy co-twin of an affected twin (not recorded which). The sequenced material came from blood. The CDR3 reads CASSRGGANTGELFF. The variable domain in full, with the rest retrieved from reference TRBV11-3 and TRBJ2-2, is EAGVVQSPRYKIIEKKQPVAFWCNPISGHNTLYWYLQNLGQGPELLIRYENEEAVDDSQLPKDRFSAERLKGVDSTLKIQPAELGDSAVYLCASSRGGANTGELFFGEGSRLTVL.